The 26 T cell receptor beta chains listed next were all sequenced from one sample in a study of shared clonotypes between healthy human individuals. Profiled with immunoSEQ multiplex PCR; TCRdb holds only in-frame clones, not every one. The data contain 450,000 to 500,000 clones, approximately 81% of them singletons. Sequenced: PBMCs. Every receptor here comes from a middle-aged woman in good health. Some clones in this sample may be carry-over from other donors' samples.

This chain joins TRBV7-2 and TRBJ1-5, with 7 bases that match TRBD1. The germline V gene encodes CDR1 SGHTA and CDR2 FQGNSA. The CDR3 is 15 residues long. J was trimmed by 6 bases and V by 5 bases; bases with no gene match: 10. CDR3 sequence: CASSRDSQRGQPQHF. The CDR3, as DNA: TGTGCCAGCAGCCGGGACAGTCAAAGGGGTCAGCCCCAGCATTTT. The full variable domain, in which reference TRBV7-2 and TRBJ1-5 provide the parts outside the CDR3, is GAGVSQSPSNKVTEKGKDVELRCDPISGHTALYWYRQSLGQGLEFLIYFQGNSAPDKSGLPSDRFSAERTGGSVSTLTIQRTQQEDSAVYLCASSRDSQRGQPQHFGDGTRLSIL.

The J gene is TRBJ1-5, the V gene TRBV11-2; D uncertain. CDR1 and CDR2 from the germline V gene are SGHAT and FQNNGV. V was clipped by 5 bases and J by 6 bases, with 11 bases between them. The CDR3 is made up of 13 amino acids. CDR3 nucleotide sequence: TGTGCCAGCAGCCCCCCGGGTGGTCAGCCCCAGCATTTT. This sequence encodes CASSPPGGQPQHF.

V gene TRBV5-1 combines with J gene TRBJ1-2, with D hard to call. The V gene lost 0 bases and the J gene lost 6 bases, with 9 bases spanning the gap. Germline CDR1 and CDR2: SGHRS and YFSETQ. CDR3 length equals 13 residues. The CDR3 region has the DNA TGCGCCAGCAGCTTGGGACTTAGTGATGGCTACACCTTC. Translating gives CASSLGLSDGYTF.

This clone was seen once. This chain joins TRBV14 and TRBJ2-7; possibly TRBD1 for D (5 bases). Germline assignment: CDR1 SGHDN and CDR2 FVKESK. The CDR3 consists of 15 residues. V lost 1 base and J 2 bases, leaving 12 bases between the germline ends. CDR3 sequence reads: CASSQAARVTYEQYF. The CDR3 DNA reads TGTGCCAGCAGCCAAGCGGCCAGGGTAACCTACGAGCAGTACTTC.

There are a few counts of this clone. The likely explanation is a read error, given a far larger clone one base away. This sample includes further DNA sequences coding for the same CDR3. The rearrangement links TRBV7-2 to TRBJ1-2; D gene ambiguous. Germline V gene data show CDR1 as SGHTA and CDR2 as FQGNSA. The CDR3 is 14 residues long. The CDR3 region has the DNA TGTGCCAGCAGCCCGGCCGGGGAAACCTATGGCTACACCTTT. Protein product: CASSPAGETYGYTF.

The chain employs TRBV7-7 and TRBJ2-5, with 10 bases matching TRBD1. The CDR3 is 15 residues long. Germline loops: CDR1 SSHAT, CDR2 FNYEAQ (reference sequence). V shed 5 bases, J shed 5 bases, and the junction held 8 bases outside the gene matches. DNA for the CDR3: TGTGCCAGCAGCCCCCGGGACAGGGGATTGGAGACCCAGTACTTC. Translating it yields CASSPRDRGLETQYF.

This clone appeared a single time. The chain is built from TRBV9 and TRBJ2-7; 7 bases align to TRBD2. V shed 2 bases, J shed 6 bases, and the junction held 8 bases outside the gene matches. Germline V gives CDR1 SGDLS, CDR2 YYNGEE. This CDR3 is built from 14 residues. CDR3 sequence reads: CASSVDGGTVEQYF. CDR3 nucleotides: TGTGCCAGCAGCGTGGACGGGGGGACCGTCGAGCAGTACTTC.

The chain has TRBV20-1 and TRBJ1-2, with D hard to call. V was trimmed by 3 bases and J by 3 bases, leaving 5 bases between them. CDR3 length: 11 amino acids. CDR1 DFQATT and CDR2 SNEGSKA come from the germline V gene (reference sequence). The CDR3 nucleotides read TGCAGTGCTAGTACAGACTATGGCTACACCTTC. As protein: CSASTDYGYTF.

This clone showed up just once. V usage is TRBV5-1 and J usage is TRBJ2-7; tentatively, D is TRBD1 (6 bases). CDR1 SGHRS and CDR2 YFSETQ come from the germline V gene. V dropped 0 bases and J dropped 5 bases, with 15 bases sitting between them. The CDR3 consists of 15 residues. This CDR3 reads CASSLVPGDGNEQYF. The DNA of the CDR3 is TGCGCCAGCAGCTTGGTGCCAGGGGATGGTAACGAGCAGTACTTC.

This clone occurred a few times. One base away lies a much larger clone, so this may be a sequencing read error. At the DNA level, this CDR3 is encoded by other sequences in the same sample as well. The CDR3 spells CASSETSSGDEQYF. CDR3 nucleotide sequence: TGTGCCAGCAGCGAGACTTCTAGCGGCGACGAGCAGTACTTC. The J gene is TRBJ2-7, the V gene TRBV13, with 7 bases matching TRBD2. The CDR3 is 14 amino acids. Germline CDR1 PRHDT, CDR2 FYEKMQ (reference sequence). V trimming: 5 bases; J trimming: 5 bases; junction bases outside the gene matches: 9.

This rearrangement joins TRBV6-5 to TRBJ2-1; 7 nucleotides agree with TRBD1. V lost 0 bases and J lost 9; bases outside the gene matches: 2. This CDR3 is 13 amino acids long. Germline V CDR1 and CDR2: MNHEY, SVGAGI. The CDR3 region has the DNA TGTGCCAGCAGTTACTCGAACAGGGGTGAGCAGTTCTTC. It codes for CASSYSNRGEQFF.

Points on this clone: Sequence at one end of the junction differs from germline and may be a read error. The same CDR3 also results from other DNA sequences found in this sample. V gene TRBV15 combines with J gene TRBJ1-2; D uncertain. This CDR3 contains 15 residues. Germline V lookup: CDR1 LNHNV, CDR2 YYDKDF (reference sequence). CDR3 sequence reads: CATSRPEEGNYGYTF. CDR3 nucleotide sequence: TGCGCCACCAGCAGACCTGAGGAGGGAAACTATGGCTACACCTTC.

This clone came up once. The chain carries TRBV28 and TRBJ2-1; possible D gene TRBD2, 6 bases. In germline, CDR1 is MDHEN, CDR2 SYDVKM. The CDR3 extends over 13 amino acids. V was cut by 6 bases and J by 11 bases, with 17 bases left in between. CDR3 coding DNA: TGTGCCAGCAGGAGGGAACCCCGGGAGAAGCAGTTCTTC. Translated: CASRREPREKQFF.

The chain links TRBV27 to TRBJ2-7, with 11 bases identical to TRBD2. Germline-derived CDR1 and CDR2 are MNHEY and SMNVEV (reference sequence). The V and J ends lost 6 bases and 2 bases, in that order; junction bases with no gene match: 3. The CDR3 is made up of 14 amino acids. The CDR3 DNA sequence: TGTGCCAGCAGATTTAGCGGGAGGGCCTACGAGCAGTACTTC. It specifies CASRFSGRAYEQYF.

This clone was seen only once. The chain is built from TRBV11-2 and TRBJ1-3; no definite D call. Trimming shortened V by 4 bases and J by 2 bases, and 9 bases separated the two germline ends. The length of the CDR3 is 14 residues. The germline gives CDR1 SGHAT, CDR2 FQNNGV. CDR3 amino acids: CASSSRGTGNTIYF. The CDR3 coding sequence is TGTGCCAGCAGCTCTAGAGGGACTGGAAACACCATATATTTT.

Turning to this clone: This likely came from a read error, as a far larger clone is one base away. The chain combines TRBV5-6 with TRBJ2-7; 7 bases match TRBD2. Germline V gene data show CDR1 as SGHDT and CDR2 as YYEEEE. This CDR3 region has 14 residues. The junction had 9 bases not matched to a gene; V was cut back by 6 bases and J by 3 bases. CDR3: CASNPRPSGYEQYF. The CDR3 DNA follows: TGTGCCAGCAACCCCCGACCTAGCGGCTACGAGCAGTACTTC.

This clone was recorded many times. CDR3 sequence (DNA): TGTGCCAGCAGCAATAGGGTGTCCGGGCACTACGAGCAGTACTTC. Protein sequence: CASSNRVSGHYEQYF. The gene calls are TRBV11-2 and TRBJ2-7; D remains unclear. Germline V lookup: CDR1 SGHAT, CDR2 FQNNGV. The germline V and J ends were trimmed by 5 bases and 3 bases, with 17 bases remaining between them. The CDR3 spans 15 residues.

The chain recombines TRBV7-2 with TRBJ1-5, with TRBD1 identical over 7 bases. Trimming at V came to 1 base and at J to 4 bases, leaving 1 base not matched to a gene. Per germline, CDR1 SGHTA and CDR2 FQGNSA. This CDR3 has 14 amino acids. The CDR3 DNA reads as TGTGCCAGCAGCTTAGACAGGGGAAATCAGCCCCAGCATTTT. Amino acid sequence: CASSLDRGNQPQHF.

This clone was seen at least ten times. V is TRBV7-8 and J is TRBJ1-1; 9 bases fit TRBD1. The CDR3 loop spans 14 amino acids. V lost 4 bases and J lost 1; bases outside the gene matches: 1. CDR1 and CDR2 (germline): SGHVS, FQNEAQ. The CDR3 region has the DNA TGTGCCAGCAGCTCGGGACAGGGGAACACTGAAGCTTTCTTT. This gives the protein CASSSGQGNTEAFF.

This clone was observed once. The genes are TRBV5-4 and TRBJ1-2; no clear D. V lost 0 bases to trimming and J lost 5 bases, with 8 bases between them. The length of the CDR3 is 13 residues. CDR1 and CDR2 from the germline V gene are SGHNT and YYREEE (reference sequence). The CDR3 DNA reads as TGTGCCAGCAGCTTGGGTGCGGAGTATGGCTACACCTTC. This sequence encodes CASSLGAEYGYTF.

The V gene is TRBV4-3, the J gene TRBJ2-3; D is ambiguous. The ends were cut back, 2 bases at V and 1 base at J, with 4 bases in the middle. Per the germline V gene, CDR1 is LGHNA and CDR2 is YSLEER. The CDR3 spans 13 residues. The CDR3 DNA reads TGCGCCAGCAGCCAATGGGGCACAGATACGCAGTATTTT. As protein: CASSQWGTDTQYF.

The chain is built from TRBV30 and TRBJ1-2; D possibly corresponds to TRBD1 (6 bases). There are 14 residues in the CDR3. Germline V CDR1 and CDR2: GTSNPN, SVGIG (reference sequence). The germline V and J ends were trimmed by 3 bases and 8 bases, with 19 bases remaining between them. CDR3 region: CAWSRTDAKGGYTF. In DNA form, the CDR3 reads TGTGCCTGGAGCCGGACAGATGCTAAAGGGGGCTACACCTTC. The full variable domain, in which reference TRBV30 and TRBJ1-2 provide the parts outside the CDR3, is SQTIHQWPATLVQPVGSPLSLECTVEGTSNPNLYWYRQAAGRGLQLLFYSVGIGQISSEVPQNLSASRPQDRQFILSSKKLLLSDSGFYLCAWSRTDAKGGYTFGSGTRLTVV.

On this clone itself: This likely came from a read error, as a far larger clone is one base away. This sample includes further DNA sequences coding for the same CDR3. This sequence joins TRBV27 and TRBJ2-7; tentative D call: TRBD1 (5 bases). Per germline, CDR1 MNHEY and CDR2 SMNVEV (reference sequence). This CDR3 has 14 amino acids. The CDR3 bases are TGTGCAAGCAGTACTAACAGGCGACGGGACGAGCAGTACTTC. It is translated as CASSTNRRRDEQYF.

The chain joins TRBV6-1 to TRBJ2-3; D unresolved. Germline CDR1 is MNHNS and CDR2 is SASEGT. Trimming removed 6 bases at V and 5 bases at J, with 12 bases between. The CDR3 contains 13 residues. CDR3 protein: CASSPLGGDTQYF. Here the CDR3 DNA reads TGTGCCAGCAGCCCTTTGGGTGGAGATACGCAGTATTTT.

The V call is TRBV5-1, the J call TRBJ2-5, with 8 bases aligning to TRBD2. Per germline, CDR1 SGHRS and CDR2 YFSETQ. V lost 4 bases to trimming and J lost 5 bases; unmatched junction nucleotides: 10. This CDR3 comprises 15 residues. The CDR3 loop is CASSPRTSPEETQYF. Here the CDR3 DNA reads TGCGCCAGCAGCCCCCGGACTAGCCCCGAGGAGACCCAGTACTTC.

This clone was observed a few times. The same CDR3 is also encoded by other DNA sequences in this sample. The chain recombines TRBV11-2 with TRBJ2-5, with TRBD2 identical over 12 bases. The last part of the DNA fits TRBJ2-7 better; the J call may be wrong. The CDR3 has 15 residues. CDR1 is SGHAT, CDR2 FQNNGV, per germline. As DNA, the CDR3 is TGTGCCAGCAGCTCCCTAGCGGGAGGGGCCTACGAGCAGTACTTC. Amino acid sequence: CASSSLAGGAYEQYF.